This T cell receptor (beta chain) was documented in a study of cytomegalovirus exposure and HLA in healthy donors. Sequenced by immunoSEQ multiplex PCR; TCRdb stores in-frame clones only, minus some. This table has roughly 130,000 clones, 85% to 90% appearing once. Whole-study results and caveats: In vitro testing confirmed three CMV-associated chains as specific for CMV antigens. Published work reported that the classifier diagnosed cytomegalovirus status with high specificity and sensitivity. In a later analysis, first-cohort TCR clusters were found to tend to co-occur in the 120 or so validation repertoires. Cytomegalovirus association was assigned to approximately 160 TCR beta chains.

Concerning this clone itself: Its antigen is unidentified.

The V segment lost 5 bases and the J segment 5 bases; nucleotides outside the gene matches: 10. CDR1 and CDR2 from the germline V gene are MDHEN and SYDVKM. There are 15 residues in the CDR3. The genes are TRBV28 and TRBJ2-5, with TRBD1 identical over 8 bases. Material: PBMCs. This TCR derives from a woman in her twenties or thirties in good health and CMV-seropositive. DNA of the CDR3: TGTGCCAGCAGTCTCTCGGGACAGGTGGGGGAGACCCAGTACTTC. As protein: CASSLSGQVGETQYF.